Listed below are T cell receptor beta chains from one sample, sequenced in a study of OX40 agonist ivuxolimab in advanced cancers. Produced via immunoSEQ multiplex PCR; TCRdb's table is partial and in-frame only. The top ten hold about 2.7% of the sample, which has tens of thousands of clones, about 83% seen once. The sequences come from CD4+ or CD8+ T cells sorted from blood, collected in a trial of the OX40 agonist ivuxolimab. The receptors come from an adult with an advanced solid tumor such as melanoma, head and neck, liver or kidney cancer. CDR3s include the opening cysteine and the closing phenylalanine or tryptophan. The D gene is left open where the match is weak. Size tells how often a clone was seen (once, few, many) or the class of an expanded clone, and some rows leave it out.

CASSVTGTGYNEQFF	TGTGCCAGCAGCGTGACCGGGACAGGTTACAATGAGCAGTTCTTC	TRBD1	.	TRBV7-8	TRBJ2-1
CASSPSFTYNEQFF	TGTGCCAGCAGCCCGTCGTTTACCTACAATGAGCAGTTCTTC	.	.	TRBV6-5	TRBJ2-1
CASSRQGTEAFF	TGTGCCAGCAGTAGACAGGGGACTGAAGCTTTCTTT	TRBD1	once	TRBV6-5	TRBJ1-1
CASSSGQGGWGNQPQHF	TGTGCCAGTAGTTCGGGACAGGGAGGATGGGGTAATCAGCCCCAGCATTTT	TRBD1	.	TRBV19	TRBJ1-5
CAARQTTSTDTQYF	TGTGCCGCGCGACAGACAACTAGCACAGATACGCAGTATTTT	.	.	TRBV30	TRBJ2-3
CASKLANYGYTF	TGTGCCAGCAAGTTAGCTAACTATGGCTACACCTTC	.	once	TRBV28	TRBJ1-2
CATSRDPGSGANVLTF	TGTGCCACCAGCAGAGATCCCGGGTCAGGGGCCAACGTCCTGACTTTC	.	.	TRBV15	TRBJ2-6
CSVGSETEKLFF	TGCAGCGTTGGATCGGAAACTGAAAAACTGTTTTTT	.	.	TRBV29-1	TRBJ1-4
CASSLGQGSYNEQFF	TGTGCCAGCAGTCTAGGACAGGGATCCTACAATGAGCAGTTCTTC	TRBD1	.	TRBV6-6	TRBJ2-1
CASSGTGSYGRTDTQYF	TGTGCCAGCTCCGGGACAGGGTCCTACGGTCGCACGGATACGCAGTATTTT	TRBD1	.	TRBV18	TRBJ2-3
CASSTQWGNEQYF	TGTGCCAGTAGCACCCAGTGGGGAAACGAGCAGTACTTC	.	medium-sized	TRBV19	TRBJ2-7
CASSTRDRNNEQFF	TGTGCCAGCAGTACCCGGGACAGGAACAATGAGCAGTTCTTC	TRBD1	.	TRBV6-6	TRBJ2-1
CASSPPEVYYEQYF	TGTGCCAGCAGCCCCCCGGAGGTCTATTACGAGCAGTACTTC	.	.	TRBV7-2	TRBJ2-7
CASSTGTSGGWHNEQFF	TGTGCCAGCTCGACCGGGACTAGCGGGGGGTGGCACAATGAGCAGTTCTTC	TRBD2	.	TRBV4-2	TRBJ2-1
CALQDRGVGRGNQPQHF	TGTGCCTTGCAGGACAGGGGAGTAGGAAGGGGCAATCAGCCCCAGCATTTT	TRBD1	once	TRBV9	TRBJ1-5
CASRPGTGVETQYF	TGTGCCAGCAGGCCCGGGACAGGGGTAGAGACCCAGTACTTC	TRBD1	once	TRBV2	TRBJ2-5
CASSLGSIRHGEQYF	TGTGCCAGCAGCTTAGGCTCTATCCGCCACGGCGAGCAGTACTTC	.	.	TRBV7-2	TRBJ2-7
CASSEAAGYEQYF	TGTGCCAGCAGTGAAGCGGCGGGCTACGAGCAGTACTTC	.	.	TRBV2	TRBJ2-7
CASSLGTGNTNIQYF	TGCGCCAGCAGCTTGGGGACAGGGAATACAAACATTCAGTACTTC	TRBD1	once	TRBV5-1	TRBJ2-4
CASSLGQGNEQFF	TGTGCCAGCAGCCTCGGACAGGGCAATGAGCAGTTCTTC	TRBD1	.	TRBV11-3	TRBJ2-1